A selection of T cell receptor beta chains follows, all from one sample in a study of technical replicates of blood from a few donors. Method: immunoSEQ multiplex PCR; TCRdb's copy keeps in-frame clones and lacks some. The table has approximately 88,000 clones, 94% seen once. The sequenced sample consisted of T cells isolated from PBMCs. These receptors all stem from a human donor in good health. Both conserved end residues are part of each CDR3. The D gene is left open where the match is weak. A clone size is listed for some rows: how often the clone was seen (once, few, many), or a class if it is expanded.

clone_size: .; j_call: TRBJ1-2; v_call: TRBV27; d_call: TRBD1; cdr3_nt: TGTGCCAGCAGCGTCTCTTACAGGGGGGGTGGCTATGGCTACACCTTC; cdr3_aa: CASSVSYRGGGYGYTF
clone_size: once; j_call: TRBJ1-5; v_call: TRBV7-8; d_call: .; cdr3_nt: TGTGCCAGCACACTTTCCCCCATTTATAGCAATCAGCCCCAGCATTTT; cdr3_aa: CASTLSPIYSNQPQHF
clone_size: .; j_call: TRBJ2-7; v_call: TRBV6-1; d_call: TRBD1; cdr3_nt: TGTGCCAGCCGGGACAGGATCCACGAGCAGTACTTC; cdr3_aa: CASRDRIHEQYF
clone_size: .; j_call: TRBJ2-2; v_call: TRBV18; d_call: .; cdr3_nt: TGTGCCAGCTCACCCAGCACCGGGGAGCTGTTTTTT; cdr3_aa: CASSPSTGELFF
clone_size: .; j_call: TRBJ2-1; v_call: TRBV5-1; d_call: .; cdr3_nt: TGCGCCAGCAGCCCGCCCGGGGGTTTGCACAATGAGCAGTTCTTC; cdr3_aa: CASSPPGGLHNEQFF
clone_size: .; j_call: TRBJ1-3; v_call: TRBV6-5; d_call: .; cdr3_nt: TGTGCCAGCAGTTATTCGAGGAACTCTGGAAACACCATATATTTT; cdr3_aa: CASSYSRNSGNTIYF
clone_size: .; j_call: TRBJ2-7; v_call: TRBV20-1; d_call: .; cdr3_nt: TGCAGTGCTCCCACCCCGGGGGAGCAGTACTTC; cdr3_aa: CSAPTPGEQYF
clone_size: once; j_call: TRBJ1-2; v_call: TRBV19; d_call: .; cdr3_nt: TGTGCCAGTAGTACAGGTCCGGGAGCGGGAGATGGCTACACCTTC; cdr3_aa: CASSTGPGAGDGYTF
clone_size: once; j_call: TRBJ2-6; v_call: TRBV5-5; d_call: TRBD1; cdr3_nt: TGTGCCAGCAGCCAGGACAGGGGTGGCAACGTCCTGACTTTC; cdr3_aa: CASSQDRGGNVLTF
clone_size: .; j_call: TRBJ1-2; v_call: TRBV30; d_call: TRBD1; cdr3_nt: TGTTCCGGGACAGGGGGCGAGAGGAACGGCTACACCTTC; cdr3_aa: CSGTGGERNGYTF
clone_size: .; j_call: TRBJ2-5; v_call: TRBV5-6; d_call: TRBD2; cdr3_nt: TGTGCCAGCAGCTTACAGACTAGCGGGGGAAAAGAGACCCAGTACTTC; cdr3_aa: CASSLQTSGGKETQYF
clone_size: .; j_call: TRBJ1-2; v_call: TRBV14; d_call: .; cdr3_nt: TGTGCCAGCAGTGCTGGGAGCTCCTATGGCTACACCTTC; cdr3_aa: CASSAGSSYGYTF
clone_size: once; j_call: TRBJ1-3; v_call: TRBV7-9; d_call: TRBD1; cdr3_nt: TGTGCCAGCAGCCCCAGGGGGACAGTCGTTAACACCATATATTTT; cdr3_aa: CASSPRGTVVNTIYF
clone_size: .; j_call: TRBJ2-1; v_call: TRBV30; d_call: .; cdr3_nt: TGTGCCTGGAGTGTAGTAGCGGCCTCTACCCAGTCCTACAATGAGCAGTTCTTC; cdr3_aa: CAWSVVAASTQSYNEQFF
clone_size: .; j_call: TRBJ1-2; v_call: TRBV5-4; d_call: .; cdr3_nt: TGTGCCAGCAGCTTGGGGCAGGGCCCCCAGGATGGCTACACCTTC; cdr3_aa: CASSLGQGPQDGYTF
clone_size: .; j_call: TRBJ2-3; v_call: TRBV7-8; d_call: TRBD1; cdr3_nt: TGTGCCAGCAGCCTAACCGGGACAGGGATCACAGATACGCAGTATTTT; cdr3_aa: CASSLTGTGITDTQYF
clone_size: once; j_call: TRBJ2-5; v_call: TRBV6-6; d_call: TRBD1; cdr3_nt: TGTGCCAGCAGTCAAGGGACAGGGCGAGAGACCCAGTACTTC; cdr3_aa: CASSQGTGRETQYF
clone_size: .; j_call: TRBJ2-1; v_call: TRBV7-8; d_call: TRBD1; cdr3_nt: TGTGCCAGCAGCTTAGGGGACAGGGTCAATGAGCAGTTCTTC; cdr3_aa: CASSLGDRVNEQFF
clone_size: .; j_call: TRBJ1-4; v_call: TRBV7-8; d_call: .; cdr3_nt: TGTGCCAGCAGCCAGAGCAGGGGAGCAACTAATGAAAAACTGTTTTTT; cdr3_aa: CASSQSRGATNEKLFF
clone_size: .; j_call: TRBJ2-7; v_call: TRBV5-1; d_call: TRBD1; cdr3_nt: TGCGCCAGCAGCCCCAGGGACAGAGGCTACGAGCAGTACTTC; cdr3_aa: CASSPRDRGYEQYF
clone_size: .; j_call: TRBJ2-3; v_call: TRBV30; d_call: .; cdr3_nt: TGTGCCTGGCAGGGGCCCGACCGGGGGGTAGATACGCAGTATTTT; cdr3_aa: CAWQGPDRGVDTQYF
clone_size: .; j_call: TRBJ2-7; v_call: TRBV5-1; d_call: .; cdr3_nt: TGCGCCAGCAGCTTGGCCGGCAGGGGTCCCTACGAGCAGTACTTC; cdr3_aa: CASSLAGRGPYEQYF
clone_size: .; j_call: TRBJ2-7; v_call: TRBV27; d_call: .; cdr3_nt: TGTGCCAGCAGACCTACAGACTACCCCCTCTACGAGCAGTACTTC; cdr3_aa: CASRPTDYPLYEQYF
clone_size: .; j_call: TRBJ1-2; v_call: TRBV2; d_call: .; cdr3_nt: TGTGCCAGCAAGGGGTTTATCTATGGCTACACCTTC; cdr3_aa: CASKGFIYGYTF
clone_size: .; j_call: TRBJ2-3; v_call: TRBV27; d_call: .; cdr3_nt: TGTGCCAGCAGTTTATCGGGAGGGGGGGCCTTAGGAGATACGCAGTATTTT; cdr3_aa: CASSLSGGGALGDTQYF
clone_size: .; j_call: TRBJ2-3; v_call: TRBV11-2; d_call: .; cdr3_nt: TGTGCCAGCAGCTCAGACGGTGTGGATACGCAGTATTTT; cdr3_aa: CASSSDGVDTQYF
clone_size: .; j_call: TRBJ1-1; v_call: TRBV18; d_call: .; cdr3_nt: TGTGCCAGCTCACCGGTGGAACTACATGAAGCTTTCTTT; cdr3_aa: CASSPVELHEAFF
clone_size: .; j_call: TRBJ2-5; v_call: TRBV5-6; d_call: TRBD1; cdr3_nt: TGTGCCAGCAGCCAGGGGGTCCCAGAGACCCAGTACTTC; cdr3_aa: CASSQGVPETQYF
clone_size: .; j_call: TRBJ2-7; v_call: TRBV28; d_call: .; cdr3_nt: TGTGCCAGCAGTTTATGGCAGGGAAGCTACGAGCAGTACTTC; cdr3_aa: CASSLWQGSYEQYF
clone_size: .; j_call: TRBJ1-2; v_call: TRBV29-1; d_call: .; cdr3_nt: TGCAGCGTTCGGACGGGAAGAGGGGGCTACACCTTC; cdr3_aa: CSVRTGRGGYTF
clone_size: once; j_call: TRBJ2-1; v_call: TRBV19; d_call: TRBD1; cdr3_nt: TGTGCCAGTAGTATACTAAGGACAGGGTTGAATGAGCAGTTCTTC; cdr3_aa: CASSILRTGLNEQFF
clone_size: .; j_call: TRBJ2-1; v_call: TRBV4-1; d_call: TRBD2; cdr3_nt: TGCGCCAGCAGCCAAGGGCTAGCGGGAGGGCCGGGTGAGCAGTTCTTC; cdr3_aa: CASSQGLAGGPGEQFF
clone_size: few; j_call: TRBJ1-1; v_call: TRBV19; d_call: .; cdr3_nt: TGTGCCAGTAGTATGAGGGCAGGGGCAAACACTGAAGCTTTCTTT; cdr3_aa: CASSMRAGANTEAFF
clone_size: .; j_call: TRBJ2-2; v_call: TRBV28; d_call: .; cdr3_nt: TGTGCCACCACAAACACCGGGGAGCTGTTTTTT; cdr3_aa: CATTNTGELFF
clone_size: .; j_call: TRBJ2-7; v_call: TRBV11-2; d_call: TRBD2; cdr3_nt: TGTGCCAGCAAAATAGAGGCTAGCGGTTTCTACGAGCAGTACTTC; cdr3_aa: CASKIEASGFYEQYF
clone_size: .; j_call: TRBJ1-2; v_call: TRBV30; d_call: .; cdr3_nt: TGTGCCTGGAGTGTAGGTAGGGGGATTTATGGCTACACCTTC; cdr3_aa: CAWSVGRGIYGYTF
clone_size: .; j_call: TRBJ1-2; v_call: TRBV4-1; d_call: .; cdr3_nt: TGCGCCAGCAGCCAAGATCAAGGCTCGGGTGGCTACACCTTC; cdr3_aa: CASSQDQGSGGYTF
clone_size: .; j_call: TRBJ2-7; v_call: TRBV6-6; d_call: TRBD1; cdr3_nt: TGTGCCAGCAGGGCCCCCGGGACAGGGGCCTACGAGCAGTACTTC; cdr3_aa: CASRAPGTGAYEQYF
clone_size: .; j_call: TRBJ2-7; v_call: TRBV2; d_call: TRBD1; cdr3_nt: TGTGCCAGCAGTGACCCCCCACCGGACAGGTGGGTCTCGCCTAACGCCGAGCAGTACTTC; cdr3_aa: CASSDPPPDRWVSPNAEQYF
clone_size: .; j_call: TRBJ1-5; v_call: TRBV4-2; d_call: .; cdr3_nt: TGTGCCAGCAGCCAAGCACAGGTAGGCAATCAGCCCCAGCATTTT; cdr3_aa: CASSQAQVGNQPQHF
clone_size: .; j_call: TRBJ1-1; v_call: TRBV9; d_call: .; cdr3_nt: TGTGCCAGCAGCGACTACAGGGAGTACACTGAAGCTTTCTTT; cdr3_aa: CASSDYREYTEAFF
clone_size: .; j_call: TRBJ2-7; v_call: TRBV6-5; d_call: TRBD2; cdr3_nt: TGTGCCAGCTCACGGACTAGCGGCTTATACGAGCAGTACTTC; cdr3_aa: CASSRTSGLYEQYF
clone_size: .; j_call: TRBJ1-4; v_call: TRBV6-6; d_call: .; cdr3_nt: TGTGCCAGCAGTCCCCATTTTGAAAAACTGTTTTTT; cdr3_aa: CASSPHFEKLFF
clone_size: .; j_call: TRBJ2-7; v_call: TRBV4-1; d_call: .; cdr3_nt: TGCGCCAGCAGCCAATTCCAGGGCACCTACGAGCAGTACTTC; cdr3_aa: CASSQFQGTYEQYF
clone_size: .; j_call: TRBJ2-7; v_call: TRBV6-1; d_call: .; cdr3_nt: TGTGCCAGCAGGAGGGGGGGCATCCACGAGCAGTACTTC; cdr3_aa: CASRRGGIHEQYF
clone_size: once; j_call: TRBJ2-3; v_call: TRBV2; d_call: TRBD2; cdr3_nt: TGTGCCAGCACCGCGACTAGCGGGAGTTACACAGATACGCAGTATTTT; cdr3_aa: CASTATSGSYTDTQYF
clone_size: .; j_call: TRBJ2-5; v_call: TRBV2; d_call: TRBD1; cdr3_nt: TGTGCCAGCAGTGAATTCGGACAGGGAATAGGAGAGACCCAGTACTTC; cdr3_aa: CASSEFGQGIGETQYF
clone_size: .; j_call: TRBJ2-1; v_call: TRBV5-4; d_call: TRBD2; cdr3_nt: TGTGCCAGCCGCGTGGGACTAGCGGGGTACAATGAGCAGTTCTTC; cdr3_aa: CASRVGLAGYNEQFF
clone_size: .; j_call: TRBJ2-7; v_call: TRBV5-5; d_call: TRBD1; cdr3_nt: TGTGCCAGCAGCTCGGACAGGGCGAGCTCCTACGAGCAGTACTTC; cdr3_aa: CASSSDRASSYEQYF
clone_size: .; j_call: TRBJ1-1; v_call: TRBV2; d_call: TRBD1; cdr3_nt: TGTGCCAGCAGTTACAGGGGCCGGAGCACTGAAGCTTTCTTT; cdr3_aa: CASSYRGRSTEAFF
clone_size: .; j_call: TRBJ2-7; v_call: TRBV7-9; d_call: TRBD1; cdr3_nt: TGTGCCAGCACCCTCGAGACAGGGGGCCACGAGCAGTACTTC; cdr3_aa: CASTLETGGHEQYF